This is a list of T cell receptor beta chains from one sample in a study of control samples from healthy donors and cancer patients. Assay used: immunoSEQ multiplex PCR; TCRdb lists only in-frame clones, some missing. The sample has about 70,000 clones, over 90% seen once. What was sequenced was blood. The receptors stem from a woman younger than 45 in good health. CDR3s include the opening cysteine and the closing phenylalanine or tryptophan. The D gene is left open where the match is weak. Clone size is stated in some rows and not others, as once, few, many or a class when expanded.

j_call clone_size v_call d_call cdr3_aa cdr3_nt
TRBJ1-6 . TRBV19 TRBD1 CASQGGLSYNSPLHF TGTGCCAGTCAAGGGGGCCTCTCCTATAATTCACCCCTCCACTTT
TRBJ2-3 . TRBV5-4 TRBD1 CASSLKGAFTDTQYF TGTGCCAGCAGCTTGAAGGGGGCCTTCACAGATACGCAGTATTTT
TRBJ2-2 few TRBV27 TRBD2 CASRRPSGGSGELFF TGTGCCAGCAGAAGACCTAGCGGGGGAAGCGGGGAGCTGTTTTTT
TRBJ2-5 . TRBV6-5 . CASMLPGTQYF TGTGCCAGCATGTTACCTGGGACCCAGTACTTC
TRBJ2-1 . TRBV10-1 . CASSEPVKTNEQFF TGCGCCAGCAGTGAGCCTGTAAAAACAAATGAGCAGTTCTTC
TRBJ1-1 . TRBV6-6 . CASRDGGTEAFF TGTGCCAGCAGAGATGGGGGCACTGAAGCTTTCTTT
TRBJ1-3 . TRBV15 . CATSRTGTLSSGNTIYF TGTGCCACCAGCAGAACCGGGACCTTGAGCTCTGGAAACACCATATATTTT
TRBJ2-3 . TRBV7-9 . CASSLRLEADTQYF TGTGCCAGCAGCTTGAGACTAGAGGCAGATACGCAGTATTTT
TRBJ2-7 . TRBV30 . CAWSVAKYYEQYF TGTGCCTGGAGTGTAGCTAAATACTACGAGCAGTACTTC
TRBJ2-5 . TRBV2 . CASSLSSETQYF TGTGCCAGCAGTCTATCCTCGGAGACCCAGTACTTC
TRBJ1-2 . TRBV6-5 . CASRILDSNYGYTF TGTGCCAGCAGAATACTGGACAGTAACTATGGCTACACCTTC
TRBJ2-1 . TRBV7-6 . CASTPVEIGEQFF TGTGCCAGCACCCCAGTGGAGATCGGTGAGCAGTTCTTC
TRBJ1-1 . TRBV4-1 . CASSQEWQPTEAFF TGCGCCAGCAGCCAAGAATGGCAGCCCACTGAAGCTTTCTTT
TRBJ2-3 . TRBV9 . CASNRDSRQSDTQYF TGTGCCAGCAACCGGGACTCAAGACAGTCGGATACGCAGTATTTT
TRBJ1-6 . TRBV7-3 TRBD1 CASSGTGQNSPLHF TGTGCCAGCAGCGGGACAGGGCAAAATTCACCCCTCCACTTT
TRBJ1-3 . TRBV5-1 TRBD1 CASSLTGTGGGGNTIYF TGCGCCAGCAGCTTGACGGGGACAGGGGGCGGTGGAAACACCATATATTTT
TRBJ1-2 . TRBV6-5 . CASSQLGQRTYGYTF TGTGCCAGCAGTCAACTAGGACAGAGGACTTATGGCTACACCTTC
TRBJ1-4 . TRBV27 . CASRQQGTNEKLFF TGTGCCAGCAGGCAACAGGGAACAAATGAAAAACTGTTTTTT
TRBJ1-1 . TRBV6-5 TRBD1 CASKYRGRNTEAFF TGTGCCAGCAAATACAGGGGGCGGAACACTGAAGCTTTCTTT
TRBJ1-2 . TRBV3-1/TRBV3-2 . CASSPGDYGYTF TGTGCCAGCAGCCCAGGGGACTATGGCTACACCTTC
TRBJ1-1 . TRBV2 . CASSDEGGAYREAFF TGTGCCAGCAGTGATGAGGGGGGGGCTTATCGTGAAGCTTTCTTT
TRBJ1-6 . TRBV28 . CASSSRGTRYNSPLHF TGTGCCAGCAGTTCAAGAGGGACCCGCTATAATTCACCCCTCCACTTT
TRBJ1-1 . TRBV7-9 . CASSLETEAFF TGTGCCAGCAGCTTAGAAACTGAAGCTTTCTTT
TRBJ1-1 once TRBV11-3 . CASSLRGGLDTEAFF TGTGCCAGCAGCTTGAGAGGGGGGTTGGACACTGAAGCTTTCTTT
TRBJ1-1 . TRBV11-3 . CASSPGDGRTEAFF TGTGCCAGCAGCCCGGGGGATGGCAGAACTGAAGCTTTCTTT
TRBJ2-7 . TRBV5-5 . CASSSPVAGWEQYF TGTGCCAGCAGCTCTCCCGTGGCGGGCTGGGAGCAGTACTTC
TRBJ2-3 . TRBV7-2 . CAVRSPGTDTQYF TGTGCCGTCAGGTCCCCTGGCACAGATACGCAGTATTTT
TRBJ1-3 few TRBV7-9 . CASNGFSGNTIYF TGTGCCAGCAATGGATTCTCTGGAAACACCATATATTTT
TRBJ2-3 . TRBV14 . CASSLFHLDTQYF TGTGCCAGCAGCCTATTCCATCTAGATACGCAGTATTTT
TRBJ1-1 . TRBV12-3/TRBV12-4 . CASSFVRVTEAFF TGTGCCAGCAGTTTCGTCAGGGTCACTGAAGCTTTCTTT
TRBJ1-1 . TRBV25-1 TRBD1 CASSEPRDSPKAFF TGTGCCAGCAGTGAGCCGAGGGACAGTCCTAAAGCTTTCTTT
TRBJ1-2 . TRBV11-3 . CASSLEGRAYGYTF TGTGCCAGCAGCTTAGAAGGCAGGGCCTATGGCTACACCTTC
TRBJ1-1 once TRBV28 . CASSLTSGHRNTEAFF TGTGCCAGCAGTTTAACCTCGGGACACCGGAACACTGAAGCTTTCTTT
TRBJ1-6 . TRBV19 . CASSIGTTYNSPLHF TGTGCCAGTAGTATAGGTACAACCTATAATTCACCCCTCCACTTT
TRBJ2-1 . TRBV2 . CASRTGYNEQFF TGTGCCAGCAGGACAGGTTACAATGAGCAGTTCTTC
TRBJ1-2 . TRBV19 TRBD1 CASTRLGTGGSYGYTF TGTGCCAGTACCCGTCTTGGGACAGGGGGTTCATATGGCTACACCTTC
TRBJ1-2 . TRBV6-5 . CASSYFRLGAGYTF TGTGCCAGCAGTTACTTTCGTTTGGGGGCTGGCTACACCTTC
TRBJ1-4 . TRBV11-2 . CASSSLLGSTPLKLFF TGTGCCAGCAGCTCATTATTGGGTTCCACCCCATTAAAACTGTTTTTT
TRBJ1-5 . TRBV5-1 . CASSLGGVNQPQHF TGCGCCAGCAGCTTAGGCGGAGTAAATCAGCCCCAGCATTTT
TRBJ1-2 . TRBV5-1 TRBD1 CASSLGDRANYGYTF TGCGCCAGCAGCTTGGGGGACAGAGCTAACTATGGCTACACCTTC
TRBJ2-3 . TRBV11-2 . CASSSMVTSTDTQYF TGTGCCAGCAGCTCCATGGTTACTAGCACAGATACGCAGTATTTT
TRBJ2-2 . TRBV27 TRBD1 CASSLSGQGNRELFF TGTGCCAGCAGTTTATCGGGACAGGGGAACCGGGAGCTGTTTTTT
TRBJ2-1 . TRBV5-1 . CASGTGVGQWFF TGCGCCAGCGGCACCGGCGTGGGGCAGTGGTTCTTC
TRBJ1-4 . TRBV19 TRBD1 CASGRTGGSEKLFF TGTGCCAGTGGAAGAACAGGGGGCTCTGAAAAACTGTTTTTT
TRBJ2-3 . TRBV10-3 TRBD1 CAISELLQGADTQYF TGTGCCATCAGTGAGTTACTGCAGGGGGCGGATACGCAGTATTTT
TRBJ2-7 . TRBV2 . CASRGMTVYEQYF TGTGCCAGCAGAGGCATGACAGTCTACGAGCAGTACTTC
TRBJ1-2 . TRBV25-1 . CASRGWDDYGYTF TGTGCCAGCAGGGGGTGGGATGACTATGGCTACACCTTC
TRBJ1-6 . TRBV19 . CASSRRNSPLHF TGTGCCAGTAGTAGGAGAAATTCACCCCTCCACTTT
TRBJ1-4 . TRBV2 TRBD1 CASSKARGTGSEKLFF TGTGCCAGCAGTAAAGCCCGGGGGACAGGGTCTGAAAAACTGTTTTTT
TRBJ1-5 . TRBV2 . CATRQEGNNQPQHF TGTGCCACGAGACAGGAAGGGAACAATCAGCCCCAGCATTTT